Only one count was recorded for the clone carrying this T cell receptor (beta chain). Its target is not known. Just one base apart from a much larger clone, this may be a read error. This sample is part of a study of T cells in Graves' hyperthyroidism and ophthalmopathy. General observations from the study: Ophthalmopathy and stable hyperthyroidism were told apart by a 13 V-J model. Most clonotypes expanded in thyroid above 0.001 were likewise present in blood. A median about 6.2 months before onset, the model predicted ophthalmopathy.

Amplification targeted TCR beta CDR3 regions from RNA transcripts. First-round RT-PCR targeting the TCR CDR3 was performed with the HTBI primer set. TCRdb independently ran MiXCR on the multiplex PCR reads; one entry per CDR3 protein. Of more than 550,000 distinct CDR3 sequences in the sample, roughly 45% are singletons; the top ten hold under 8.5%. The germline CDR1 and CDR2 sequences are SGHDN and FVKESK. The CDR3 has 14 residues. This receptor was obtained from an adult man with Graves' disease, either hyperthyroidism or ophthalmopathy (not recorded which). Source material: peripheral blood or thyroid tissue (not recorded which). The chain carries TRBV14 and TRBJ1-6; tentative D call: TRBD1 (6 bases). CDR3 loop: CASSLGQGTSPPHF. The DNA for the CDR3 is TGTGCCAGCAGCCTAGGTCAGGGGACCTCACCCCCCCACTTT.